This T cell receptor (beta chain) was found in a study of Graves' ophthalmopathy and Graves' hyperthyroidism. Study-level results: Progression of ophthalmopathy was predicted by the model with roughly 71% sensitivity and around 72% specificity. Between ophthalmopathy and stable hyperthyroidism, a 13-signature model drew a separation with 87.88% sensitivity and around 80% specificity.

This clonotype was seen ten or more times. Antigen unknown. CDR1 SGHRS and CDR2 YFSETQ come from the germline V gene. CDR3 length: 14 amino acids. Deletions cut 5 bases from V and 6 bases from J, with 15 bases between. Using RNA transcripts, the TCR beta CDR3 regions were amplified. First-round RT-PCR used HTBI primers; second-round multiplex PCR followed. TCRdb reprocessed the multiplex PCR reads via MiXCR and lists one record per CDR3 protein. The data hold some 350,000 distinct CDR3 sequences, with about 18% observed a single time. The PBMCs used were ones drawn from 10 ml of fresh peripheral blood. The receptor comes from an adult woman with stable Graves' hyperthyroidism. This chain links TRBV5-1 with TRBJ1-5; D gene uncertain. The specimen was peripheral blood. The CDR3 sequence: CASSREFGSQPQHF. The CDR3 DNA reads TGCGCCAGCAGTAGGGAGTTTGGGTCTCAGCCCCAGCATTTT.